This TCR beta chain was profiled in a study of blood T cell repertoires in COVID-19. The overall study: Samples taken during acute and convalescent COVID-19 were collected in the United States, Italy and Spain.

The CDR3 consists of 13 residues. J was trimmed by 4 bases and V by 7 bases; bases with no gene match: 7. CDR1 MDHEN and CDR2 SYDVKM come from the germline V gene. The count of this clone is one. The method was immunoSEQ multiplex PCR; TCRdb's version includes in-frame clones alone and lacks a portion of them. The sample carries approximately 180,000 clones, 75% to 85% recorded once. This chain links TRBV28 with TRBJ2-7, with 7 positions matching TRBD2. This clonotype originated in a woman in her forties or fifties with acute COVID-19. What was sequenced was PBMCs or T cells enriched from blood (not recorded which). CDR3 sequence: CASTRGGGYEQYV. The CDR3, as DNA: TGTGCCAGCACCCGTGGGGGGGGATACGAGCAGTACGTC.